The subject of this entry is one T cell receptor beta chain. Its antigen is as yet unknown. This sample was included in a study of T cell responses to AZD1222 COVID-19 vaccine. The study, taken as a whole, reports: After two AZD1222 doses, spike-specific TCR breadth and depth rose versus day 0.

The CDR3 contains 16 residues. CDR1 is SGHAT and CDR2 is FQNNGV in the germline V gene. The V end was cut by 5 bases, the J end by 4 bases, with 20 bases between. The table came from immunoSEQ multiplex PCR; TCRdb's copy has only in-frame clones and leaves some out. This table holds roughly 97,000 clones, around 89% found once. The chain links TRBV11-2 to TRBJ1-2, with D possibly being TRBD1 (6 bases). The receptor's source is an adult in good health. The sequenced sample was peripheral blood, obtained on day 0 of AZD1222 vaccination. CDR3 coding DNA: TGTGCCAGCAGCGCGCGCCCCGCGGGGGCGCGCTATGGCTACACCTTC. It specifies CASSARPAGARYGYTF. Drawing the rest from reference TRBV11-2 and TRBJ1-2, the complete variable domain is EAGVAQSPRYKIIEKRQSVAFWCNPISGHATLYWYQQILGQGPKLLIQFQNNGVVDDSQLPKDRFSAERLKGVDSTLKIQPAKLEDSAVYLCASSARPAGARYGYTFGSGTRLTVV.